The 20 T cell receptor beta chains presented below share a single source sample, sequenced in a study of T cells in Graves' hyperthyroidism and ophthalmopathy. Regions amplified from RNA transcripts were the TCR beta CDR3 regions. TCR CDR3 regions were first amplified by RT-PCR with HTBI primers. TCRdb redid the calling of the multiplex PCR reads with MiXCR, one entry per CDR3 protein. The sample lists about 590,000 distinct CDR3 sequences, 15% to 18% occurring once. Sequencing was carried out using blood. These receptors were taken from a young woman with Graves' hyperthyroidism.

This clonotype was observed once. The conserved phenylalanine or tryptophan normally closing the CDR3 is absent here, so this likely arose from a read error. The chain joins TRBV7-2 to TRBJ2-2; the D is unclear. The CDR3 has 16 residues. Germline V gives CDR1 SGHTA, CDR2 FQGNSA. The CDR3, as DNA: TGTGCCAGCAACTTAGTAGTTACAGCGAACACCGGGGAGCTGTTTCTT. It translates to CASNLVVTANTGELFL.

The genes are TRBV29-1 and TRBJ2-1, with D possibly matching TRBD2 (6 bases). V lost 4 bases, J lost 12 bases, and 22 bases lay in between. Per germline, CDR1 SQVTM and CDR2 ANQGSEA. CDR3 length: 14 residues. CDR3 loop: CSVGPSGDHLGQFF. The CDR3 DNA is TGCAGCGTTGGTCCCTCGGGGGACCACTTGGGGCAGTTCTTC.

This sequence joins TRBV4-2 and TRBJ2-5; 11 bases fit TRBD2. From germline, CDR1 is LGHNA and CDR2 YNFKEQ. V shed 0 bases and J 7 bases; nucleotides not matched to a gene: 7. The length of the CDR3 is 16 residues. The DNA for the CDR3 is TGTGCCAGCAGCCAAGATACCGGGACTAGCGGAGGGACCCAGTACTTC. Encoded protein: CASSQDTGTSGGTQYF.

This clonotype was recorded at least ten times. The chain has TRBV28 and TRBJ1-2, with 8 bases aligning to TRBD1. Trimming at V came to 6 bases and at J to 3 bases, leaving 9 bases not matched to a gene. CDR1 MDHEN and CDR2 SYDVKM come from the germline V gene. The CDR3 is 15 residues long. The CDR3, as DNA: TGTGCCAGCAGCCAGGGGGCTTTAGGGGACTATGGCTACACCTTC. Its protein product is CASSQGALGDYGYTF.

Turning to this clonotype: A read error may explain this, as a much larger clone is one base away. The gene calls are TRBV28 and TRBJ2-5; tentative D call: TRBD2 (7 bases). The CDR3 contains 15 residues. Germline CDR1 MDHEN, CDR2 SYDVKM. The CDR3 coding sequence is TGTGCCAGCTCACCACCGTCGGGGGGCGTAGAGACCCAGTGCTTC. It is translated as CASSPPSGGVETQCF.

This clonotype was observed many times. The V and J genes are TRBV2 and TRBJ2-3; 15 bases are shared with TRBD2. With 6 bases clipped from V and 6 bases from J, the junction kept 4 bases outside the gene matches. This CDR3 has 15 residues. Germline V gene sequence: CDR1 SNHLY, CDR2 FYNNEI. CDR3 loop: CASSSGTSGRDTQYF. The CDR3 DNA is TGTGCCAGCAGCTCCGGGACTAGCGGGAGGGATACGCAGTATTTT.

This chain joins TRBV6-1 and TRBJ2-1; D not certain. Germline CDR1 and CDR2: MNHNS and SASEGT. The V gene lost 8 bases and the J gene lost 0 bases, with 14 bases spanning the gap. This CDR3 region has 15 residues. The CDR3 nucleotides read TGTGCCAGCGGGTCGTTTCCCGGCTCCTACAATGAGCAGTTCTTC. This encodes CASGSFPGSYNEQFF.

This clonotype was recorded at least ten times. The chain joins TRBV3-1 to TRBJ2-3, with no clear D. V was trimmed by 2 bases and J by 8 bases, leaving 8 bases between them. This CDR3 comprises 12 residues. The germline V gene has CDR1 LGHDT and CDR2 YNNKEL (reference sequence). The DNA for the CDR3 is TGTGCCAGCAGCCAAACACAGACTACGCAGTATTTT. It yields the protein CASSQTQTTQYF.

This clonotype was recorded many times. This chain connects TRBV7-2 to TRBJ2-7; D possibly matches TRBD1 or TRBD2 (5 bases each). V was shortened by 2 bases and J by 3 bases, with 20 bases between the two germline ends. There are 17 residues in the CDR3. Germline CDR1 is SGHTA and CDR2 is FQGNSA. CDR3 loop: CASSLRGTQARVYEQYF. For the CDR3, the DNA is TGTGCCAGCAGCTTACGAGGGACCCAGGCGCGGGTCTACGAGCAGTACTTC.

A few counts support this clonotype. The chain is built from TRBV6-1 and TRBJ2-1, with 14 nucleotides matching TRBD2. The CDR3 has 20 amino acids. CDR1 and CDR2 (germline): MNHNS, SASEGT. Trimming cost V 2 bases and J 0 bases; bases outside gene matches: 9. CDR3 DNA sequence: TGTGCCAGCAGTGAAAAGACTAGCGGGAGGGTCTCAATCTCCTACAATGAGCAGTTCTTC. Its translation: CASSEKTSGRVSISYNEQFF.

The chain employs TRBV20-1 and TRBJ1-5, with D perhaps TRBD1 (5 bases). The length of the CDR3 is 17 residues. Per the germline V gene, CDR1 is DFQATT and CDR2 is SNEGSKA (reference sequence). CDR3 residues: CNVVPLGRGNGNQPQHF. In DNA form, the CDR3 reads TGCAATGTGGTCCCCCTCGGGAGGGGAAATGGCAATCAGCCCCAGCATTTT.

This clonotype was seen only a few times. The CDR3 DNA follows: TGTGCCAGCAGTTTAACAGGGGGATACACAGATACGCAGTATTTT. Translation gives CASSLTGGYTDTQYF. The chain joins TRBV6-5 to TRBJ2-3, with 8 bases aligning to TRBD1. With V trimmed by 4 bases and J by 2 bases, 5 bases remained unmatched. This CDR3 is 15 amino acids long. CDR1 and CDR2 (germline): MNHEY, SVGAGI.

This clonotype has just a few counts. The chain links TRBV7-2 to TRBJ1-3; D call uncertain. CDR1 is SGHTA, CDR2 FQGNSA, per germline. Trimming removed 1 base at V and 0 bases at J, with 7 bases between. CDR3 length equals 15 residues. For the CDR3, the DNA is TGTGCCAGCAGCTTAGATGAGAGCTCTGGAAACACCATATATTTT. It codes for CASSLDESSGNTIYF.

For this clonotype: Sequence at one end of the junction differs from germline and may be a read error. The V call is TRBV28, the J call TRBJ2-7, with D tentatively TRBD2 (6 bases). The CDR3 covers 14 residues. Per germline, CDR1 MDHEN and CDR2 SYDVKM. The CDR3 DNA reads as TGTGCCAGCAGTTGTCGGGACTGGTCCTACGAGCAGCACTTC. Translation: CASSCRDWSYEQHF.

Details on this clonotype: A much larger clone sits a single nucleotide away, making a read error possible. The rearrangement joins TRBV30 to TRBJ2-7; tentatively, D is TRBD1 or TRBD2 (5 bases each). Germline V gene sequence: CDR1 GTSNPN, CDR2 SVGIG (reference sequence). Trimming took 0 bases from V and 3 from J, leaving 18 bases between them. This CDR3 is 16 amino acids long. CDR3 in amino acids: CAWSVSVGPRVYEQYF. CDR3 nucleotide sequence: TGTGCCTGGAGTGTAAGCGTGGGACCCCGGGTCTACGAGCAGTACTTC.

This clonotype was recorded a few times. The CDR3, as DNA: TGTGCCAGCAGGGTGGGATCCAATGAGCAGTTCTTC. This translates into CASRVGSNEQFF. V and J are TRBV5-6 and TRBJ2-1, with D unclear. V lost 5 bases and J lost 6, with 9 bases in between. Germline CDR1 SGHDT, CDR2 YYEEEE. The CDR3 runs to 12 residues.

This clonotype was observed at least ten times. The CDR3 is CASSFGTGYGYTF. CDR3 sequence (DNA): TGTGCCAGCAGCTTCGGGACAGGGTATGGCTACACCTTC. The chain combines TRBV7-2 with TRBJ1-2; TRBD1 matches 9 bases. The ends lost 3 bases at V and 5 bases at J; junction bases unmatched: 1. Germline CDR1 SGHTA, CDR2 FQGNSA. This CDR3 has 13 amino acids. The variable domain in full, with the rest retrieved from reference TRBV7-2 and TRBJ1-2, is GAGVSQSPSNKVTEKGKDVELRCDPISGHTALYWYRQSLGQGLEFLIYFQGNSAPDKSGLPSDRFSAERTGGSVSTLTIQRTQQEDSAVYLCASSFGTGYGYTFGSGTRLTVV.

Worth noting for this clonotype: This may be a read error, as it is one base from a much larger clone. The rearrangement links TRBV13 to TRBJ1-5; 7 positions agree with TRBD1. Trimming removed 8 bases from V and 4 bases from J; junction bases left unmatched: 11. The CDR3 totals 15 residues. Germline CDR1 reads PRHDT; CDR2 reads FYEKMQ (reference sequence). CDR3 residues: CASGVRDSGNQPQHF. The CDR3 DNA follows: TGTGCCAGCGGCGTCCGGGACAGTGGGAATCAGCCCCAGCATTTT.

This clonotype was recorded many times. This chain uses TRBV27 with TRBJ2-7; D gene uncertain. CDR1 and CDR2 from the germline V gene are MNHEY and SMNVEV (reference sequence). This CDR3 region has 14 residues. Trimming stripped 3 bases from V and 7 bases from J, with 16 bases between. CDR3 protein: CASSLSAAVGEQYF. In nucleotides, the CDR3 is TGTGCCAGCAGTTTGAGCGCGGCAGTGGGAGAGCAGTACTTC.

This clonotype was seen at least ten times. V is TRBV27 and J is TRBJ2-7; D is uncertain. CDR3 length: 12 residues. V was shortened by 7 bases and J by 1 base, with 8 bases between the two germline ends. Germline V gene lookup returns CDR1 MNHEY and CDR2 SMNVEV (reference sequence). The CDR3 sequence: CASTSASYEQYF. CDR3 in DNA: TGTGCCAGCACCTCAGCGTCCTACGAGCAGTACTTC.